A selection of T cell receptor beta chains follows, all from one sample in a study of OX40 agonist ivuxolimab in advanced cancers. The method was immunoSEQ multiplex PCR; TCRdb's version includes in-frame clones alone and lacks a portion of them. Of roughly 58,000 clones listed, 65% to 80% are singletons. This sample comprised CD4+ or CD8+ T cells sorted from blood, obtained in a trial of the OX40 agonist ivuxolimab. These receptor sequences come from an adult with an advanced solid tumor such as melanoma, head and neck, liver or kidney cancer. Both conserved end residues are part of each CDR3. The D gene is left open where the match is weak. Size is omitted from some rows. Given values are once, few, many or a class for expanded clones.

abundance,j_gene,len,v_gene,d_gene,CDR3aa,CDR3nt
-,TRBJ2-3,11,TRBV14,-,CASSPLLTQYF,TGTGCCAGCAGCCCCCTTCTTACGCAGTATTTT
once,TRBJ1-1,14,TRBV10-3,-,CAISPGASNTEAFF,TGTGCCATCAGCCCCGGGGCCTCGAACACTGAAGCTTTCTTT
-,TRBJ1-2,13,TRBV10-1,-,CASSTTLGYGYTF,TGCGCCAGCAGTACGACCCTTGGGTATGGCTACACCTTC
-,TRBJ2-3,16,TRBV19,TRBD1,CASSFDGQGITDTQYF,TGTGCCAGTAGTTTTGATGGACAGGGTATCACAGATACGCAGTATTTT
-,TRBJ2-3,15,TRBV15,-,CATSRREASTDTQYF,TGTGCCACCAGCAGACGTGAGGCCTCCACAGATACGCAGTATTTT
-,TRBJ1-2,13,TRBV29-1,TRBD1,CSVDDRTGNGYTF,TGCAGCGTTGATGATAGGACAGGGAATGGCTACACCTTC
few,TRBJ1-1,14,TRBV18,TRBD1,CASSGQGRRAEAFF,TGTGCCAGCTCAGGACAGGGAAGGAGGGCTGAAGCTTTCTTT
-,TRBJ2-5,15,TRBV7-9,TRBD1,CASSPRQGQQETQYF,TGTGCCAGCAGCCCACGCCAGGGACAGCAAGAGACCCAGTACTTC
-,TRBJ2-7,14,TRBV28,TRBD1,CASTLAQGAYEQYF,TGTGCCAGCACCTTGGCACAGGGGGCGTACGAGCAGTACTTC
-,TRBJ2-3,18,TRBV27,-,CASSLTRWGQLDTDTQYF,TGTGCCAGCAGTTTGACTAGGTGGGGACAACTAGACACAGATACGCAGTATTTT
-,TRBJ2-5,16,TRBV5-1,-,CASSLALAAPGETQYF,TGCGCCAGCAGCTTGGCTTTAGCGGCCCCGGGGGAGACCCAGTACTTC
few,TRBJ1-1,14,TRBV19,-,CASSIVPGDTEAFF,TGTGCCAGTAGTATAGTCCCGGGGGACACTGAAGCTTTCTTT
-,TRBJ2-1,15,TRBV2,TRBD2,CASSGPSGSSGEQFF,TGTGCCAGCAGTGGGCCTAGCGGGAGCAGCGGTGAGCAGTTCTTC
-,TRBJ2-3,15,TRBV28,TRBD2,CASSWEREPTDTQYF,TGTGCCAGCAGTTGGGAGCGGGAGCCCACAGATACGCAGTATTTT
few,TRBJ2-6,14,TRBV5-4,-,CASSSGPGANVLTF,TGTGCCAGCAGCTCGGGGCCTGGGGCCAACGTCCTGACTTTC
-,TRBJ2-5,13,TRBV18,TRBD1,CASSPNRGETQYF,TGTGCCAGCTCACCAAACAGGGGAGAGACCCAGTACTTC